The rows below give T cell receptor beta chains drawn from one sample of a study of T cells in Graves' hyperthyroidism and ophthalmopathy. One entry per CDR3 protein results from TCRdb running MiXCR on the multiplex PCR reads. Among some 490,000 distinct CDR3 sequences, about 16% were seen once, and the ten largest hold 25% to 30%. Sequenced material: blood. The receptor source for this set is a woman aged 25 to 39 with Graves' ophthalmopathy. The conserved cysteine and the conserved F or W are not part of the CDR3 here. The D gene is left open where the match is weak.

d_call	j_call	v_call	cdr3_aa
TRBD1	TRBJ1-5	TRBV4-2	ASSQDQGGGRNQPQH
.	TRBJ2-7	TRBV13	ASSSSGASWSYEQY
TRBD1	TRBJ2-1	TRBV6-2/TRBV6-3	ASSGTGDEQF
.	TRBJ2-1	TRBV20-1	SARQGLPVRDEQF
TRBD2	TRBJ2-1	TRBV20-1	SARDLRGYSASGRAGFDEQF
.	TRBJ2-7	TRBV11-2	ASSPPGLLPRDYEQY
TRBD2	TRBJ2-7	TRBV28	ASTQTGRKEQY
.	TRBJ2-5	TRBV4-3	ASSQQAGSQETQY
.	TRBJ2-5	TRBV12-3/TRBV12-4	ASSLDRNRAQY
.	TRBJ2-7	TRBV10-3	AISEQGNSEQY
TRBD2	TRBJ2-7	TRBV28	ASSSRDYWGYEQY
.	TRBJ2-3	TRBV4-1	ASSLYEDTQY
TRBD1	TRBJ2-5	TRBV6-1	ASSHSVGGTEETQY
.	TRBJ2-7	TRBV7-4	ASSLPGYPTGSEQY
TRBD1	TRBJ1-1	TRBV6-1	ASSYGYRGRETF
.	TRBJ1-4	TRBV6-2/TRBV6-3	ASSPWTGALNEKLF
.	TRBJ1-5	TRBV28	ASSLSGLGGNQPQH
TRBD1	TRBJ2-5	TRBV10-1	ASSESTTGVHRGTQY
.	TRBJ2-2	TRBV6-2/TRBV6-3	ASSPYGSGTGELF
.	TRBJ2-7	TRBV28	ASSTAPPEQY
.	TRBJ1-6	TRBV10-1	ASRRDPNNSPLH
.	TRBJ2-1	TRBV4-3	TSSLSGYYNEQF
.	TRBJ1-5	TRBV18	ASSTEDQPQH
TRBD2	TRBJ2-7	TRBV3-1	ASSLTSGSRYEQY
.	TRBJ1-5	TRBV7-2	ASSENGDQPQH
TRBD2	TRBJ2-7	TRBV20-1	SANLAGDYEQY
.	TRBJ1-5	TRBV28	ASSFGVNQPQH
TRBD1	TRBJ1-2	TRBV11-2	ASSLARGQGFYGYT
.	TRBJ2-1	TRBV2	ASSAPYEQF
TRBD2	TRBJ2-1	TRBV7-3	ASSFGLAGNEQF
TRBD1	TRBJ1-3	TRBV3-1	ASSLTGVGNTIY
TRBD1	TRBJ2-1	TRBV4-3	ASSQRDRGIHNEQF
.	TRBJ2-7	TRBV7-6	ASSQPAPDRLYEQY
TRBD1	TRBJ2-7	TRBV24-1	ATSATGKRYEQY
TRBD2	TRBJ2-3	TRBV28	ASSFLAGDRDTQY
.	TRBJ2-7	TRBV12-3/TRBV12-4	ASSMATGSRTSYEQY
TRBD1	TRBJ1-4	TRBV27	ASSSRGQGFNEKLF
.	TRBJ2-5	TRBV5-1	ASRELAEETQY
.	TRBJ1-4	TRBV3-1	ASSQSNSLAEKLF
TRBD2	TRBJ2-7	TRBV14	ASSTLAGGSSYEQY
.	TRBJ2-5	TRBV3-1	ASSQDNTGETQY
.	TRBJ2-7	TRBV13	ASVSTAGLSYEQY
.	TRBJ2-7	TRBV5-1	ASSFVLQRAAVSSYEQY
TRBD2	TRBJ2-3	TRBV20-1	SASGDSTDTQY
.	TRBJ2-2	TRBV4-3	ASRESGNTGELF
.	TRBJ2-7	TRBV7-3	ASSLGPPETYEQY
TRBD2	TRBJ2-7	TRBV7-2	ASSTSRTSGIEQY
TRBD2	TRBJ2-1	TRBV18	ASSGASGSRGEQF